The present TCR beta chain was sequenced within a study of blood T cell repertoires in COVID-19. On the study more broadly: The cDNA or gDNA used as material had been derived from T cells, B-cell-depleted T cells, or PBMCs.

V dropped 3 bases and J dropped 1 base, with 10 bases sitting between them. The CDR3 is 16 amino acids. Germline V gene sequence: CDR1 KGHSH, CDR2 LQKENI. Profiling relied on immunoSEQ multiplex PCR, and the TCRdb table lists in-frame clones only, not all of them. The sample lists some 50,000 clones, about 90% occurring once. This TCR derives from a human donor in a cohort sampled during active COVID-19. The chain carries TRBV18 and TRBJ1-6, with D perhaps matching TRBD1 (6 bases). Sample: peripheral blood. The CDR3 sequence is CASSPLQGSYNSPLHF. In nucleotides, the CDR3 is TGTGCCAGCTCACCGCTACAGGGTTCCTATAATTCACCCCTCCACTTT.